This T cell receptor (beta chain) was recovered during a study of blood T cell repertoires in COVID-19 (dated by TCRdb to 2019 to 2021). For the study in its entirety: Collaborator samples came from the United States, Italy and Spain and covered acute and convalescent phases of COVID-19. Deeply sampled blood TCRbeta repertoires from subjects exposed to, actively infected with, or recovered from COVID-19 were included in the dataset. The repertoires were released in a freely available public database meant as a resource for research on the immune response to SARS-CoV-2. The sample metadata nearly always contained a de-identified subject ID, COVID-19 status, age in years and sex. The material from the prospective study consisted of cDNA or gDNA derived from T cells, B-cell-depleted T cells, or PBMCs. Where HLA class I and class II types were available, the types were taken from metadata supplied by the sample provider, not from assay-based typing. The samples were drawn from two sources: the first 160 participants of the ongoing ImmuneRACE study, and 1,254 subjects contributed by 6 global collaborators. General findings and caveats noted by the study authors: The amount of clinical and demographic metadata varied by source and participant and was provided uncurated.

Another Seattle source contributed samples from volunteer blood donors who had recovered from COVID-19. Collaborating institutions collected whole blood in K2EDTA tubes following their own protocols. For TCRbeta analysis, collaborator samples were shipped as frozen whole blood, as isolated PBMCs, or as DNA extracted from either sample type. TCRbeta CDR3 regions were amplified from genomic DNA by means of the immunoSEQ Assay, a bias-controlled multiplex PCR. The study's processing was this. Within the assay, amplification of reference gene primers was used to estimate how many nucleated cells each sample contained. To quantify the absolute abundance of each unique TCRbeta CDR3 rearrangement, sequence reads were collapsed and filtered. Productive Simpson clonality was computed per sample as the square root of Simpson's diversity index over productive rearrangements. TCRdb took this table from immuneACCESS and kept in-frame rearrangements with V and J called. Such tables lack part of the clones; where checked against another copy, unresolved V genes explain under half of the gap, and the rest is unexplained. V, J and clone size are those of that table, while D and trimming were read from the DNA. The sample has 300,000 or so clones on record, approximately 87% of them singletons. The ten biggest clones cover 1.5% of the sample.

In regard to this clone: The specificity of this receptor is unknown. No per-base quality is available; no much larger clone lies one base away.

The germline V gene (reference sequence) provides CDR1 LNHDA and CDR2 SQIVND. The junction shows trimming of 6 bases on V and 0 bases on J, and the gene matches do not reach 6 bases of it. From its cysteine to its phenylalanine, the CDR3 spans 15 amino acids. Only the CDR3 portion is preserved as DNA: 45 bases, with reading frame beginning at the first base. The chain uses TRBV19 and TRBJ2-7; the central 9 bases match TRBD1. Sequences were obtained from peripheral blood. This clonotype originated in a woman aged 40 to 50 who had recovered from COVID-19. The CDR3 protein sequence reads: CASSPGQGLSYEQYF. The DNA sequence is TGTGCCAGTAGCCCCGGACAGGGGCTCTCCTACGAGCAGTACTTC. Outside the CDR3, residues come from the reference TRBV19 and TRBJ2-7 proteins, so the full variable domain is: DGGITQSPKYLFRKEGQNVTLSCEQNLNHDAMYWYRQDPGQGLRLIYYSQIVNDFQKGDIAEGYSVSREKKESFPLTVTSAQKNPTAFYLCASSPGQGLSYEQYFGPGTRLTVT.